A selection of T cell receptor beta chains follows, all from one sample in a study of blood T cells in healthy people across ages. TCRdb called the 5' RACE reads again in MiXCR, with one record for every CDR3 protein. This repertoire shows approximately 880,000 distinct CDR3 sequences, about 48% found once; its top ten account for roughly 13%. The material sequenced was blood. These TCRs come from a man aged 25 to 40 in good health. Both conserved end residues are part of each CDR3. D genes are given only for firm matches. Expanded clones are given a class, and other clones once, few, many or no size at all.

D gene: -
J gene: TRBJ1-5
clone size: -
V gene: TRBV3-1
CDR3 DNA: TGTGCCAGCAGCCAAGCCGGGACAAGTAGCAATCAGCCCCAGCATTTT
CDR3 protein: CASSQAGTSSNQPQHF

D gene: -
J gene: TRBJ1-5
clone size: few
V gene: TRBV29-1
CDR3 DNA: TGCAGCGTTCAGGGGAATAGCAATCAGCCCCAGCATTTT
CDR3 protein: CSVQGNSNQPQHF

D gene: -
J gene: TRBJ2-7
clone size: -
V gene: TRBV7-9
CDR3 DNA: TGTGCCAGCAGCTTGGGCGGGACACCTTCCTACGAGCAGTACTTC
CDR3 protein: CASSLGGTPSYEQYF

D gene: -
J gene: TRBJ2-4
clone size: few
V gene: TRBV7-2
CDR3 DNA: TGTGCCAGCAGCTTTGGGGCAGGGTCCCCGAACATTCAGTACTTC
CDR3 protein: CASSFGAGSPNIQYF

D gene: TRBD1
J gene: TRBJ1-2
clone size: -
V gene: TRBV10-3
CDR3 DNA: TGTGCCATCAGTGAGTTGGGACAGGGGGAGGACTATGGCTACACCTTC
CDR3 protein: CAISELGQGEDYGYTF

D gene: -
J gene: TRBJ1-2
clone size: -
V gene: TRBV7-9
CDR3 DNA: TGTGCCAGCAGCTTAGCGTCTCCCGGCTATGGCTACACCTTC
CDR3 protein: CASSLASPGYGYTF

D gene: TRBD1
J gene: TRBJ2-1
clone size: -
V gene: TRBV20-1
CDR3 DNA: TGCAGTGCTCCTGGACAGGGAGGATACAATGAGCAGTTCTTC
CDR3 protein: CSAPGQGGYNEQFF

D gene: -
J gene: TRBJ2-7
clone size: -
V gene: TRBV19
CDR3 DNA: TGTGCCAGTAGTGTCCCGGACAGCTACGAGCAGTACTTC
CDR3 protein: CASSVPDSYEQYF

D gene: -
J gene: TRBJ2-5
clone size: -
V gene: TRBV7-8
CDR3 DNA: TGTGCCGGCAGCTTTAGTCTCATGGAGACCCAGTACTTC
CDR3 protein: CAGSFSLMETQYF

D gene: -
J gene: TRBJ1-2
clone size: few
V gene: TRBV30
CDR3 DNA: TGTGCCGGGAGCGGCACAGGGCGAGGCTACACCTTC
CDR3 protein: CAGSGTGRGYTF

D gene: -
J gene: TRBJ2-6
clone size: -
V gene: TRBV28
CDR3 DNA: TGTGCCAGCAGTAGGCGGACAGAACGCTCTGGGGCCAACGTCCTGACTTTC
CDR3 protein: CASSRRTERSGANVLTF

D gene: -
J gene: TRBJ1-1
clone size: few
V gene: TRBV12-3/TRBV12-4
CDR3 DNA: TGTGCCAGCAGTGGGCCCAAAGGGACCATAGGGGCCACTGAAGCTTTCTTT
CDR3 protein: CASSGPKGTIGATEAFF

D gene: -
J gene: TRBJ2-3
clone size: -
V gene: TRBV6-2/TRBV6-3
CDR3 DNA: TGTGCCAGCTCAGGGGCCGTCGGGGATTATACGCAGTATTTT
CDR3 protein: CASSGAVGDYTQYF

D gene: -
J gene: TRBJ2-7
clone size: -
V gene: TRBV12-3/TRBV12-4
CDR3 DNA: TGTGCCAGCAGTCCCGGGCCGAGGGCCCAGTACTTC
CDR3 protein: CASSPGPRAQYF

D gene: -
J gene: TRBJ1-5
clone size: -
V gene: TRBV12-3/TRBV12-4
CDR3 DNA: TGTGCCAGCAGTTCCGCGGGAGTTGGCAATCAGCCCCAGCATTTT
CDR3 protein: CASSSAGVGNQPQHF

D gene: TRBD1
J gene: TRBJ1-5
clone size: -
V gene: TRBV12-5
CDR3 DNA: TGTGCTATTCCCGAGACAGGGGATCAGCCCCAGCATTTT
CDR3 protein: CAIPETGDQPQHF

D gene: -
J gene: TRBJ2-7
clone size: -
V gene: TRBV20-1
CDR3 DNA: TGCAGTGCTACGGTGACCTCACACTCCTACGAGCAGTACTTC
CDR3 protein: CSATVTSHSYEQYF

D gene: -
J gene: TRBJ1-5
clone size: -
V gene: TRBV6-1
CDR3 DNA: TGTGCCAGCAGTGTCGGGAGCGACCAGCCCCAGCATTTT
CDR3 protein: CASSVGSDQPQHF

D gene: -
J gene: TRBJ1-2
clone size: -
V gene: TRBV15
CDR3 DNA: TGTGCCACCAGCAGAGCATCCGTCTATGGCTACACCTTC
CDR3 protein: CATSRASVYGYTF

D gene: -
J gene: TRBJ2-3
clone size: -
V gene: TRBV4-3
CDR3 DNA: TGCGCCAGCAGCCTCCTGGTGTGGGGGGGCACAGATACGCAGTATTTT
CDR3 protein: CASSLLVWGGTDTQYF

D gene: TRBD1
J gene: TRBJ2-1
clone size: many
V gene: TRBV29-1
CDR3 DNA: TGCAGCGTCGGACAGGGGGATTACAATGAGCAGTTCTTC
CDR3 protein: CSVGQGDYNEQFF

D gene: -
J gene: TRBJ2-1
clone size: -
V gene: TRBV5-6
CDR3 DNA: TGTGCCAGCAGCCAGACTAACCGTAACAATGAGCAGTTCTTC
CDR3 protein: CASSQTNRNNEQFF

D gene: TRBD1
J gene: TRBJ1-4
clone size: -
V gene: TRBV5-5
CDR3 DNA: TGTGCCAGCACCAAGGACAGGTGGCGTGATGAAAAACTGTTTTTT
CDR3 protein: CASTKDRWRDEKLFF

D gene: -
J gene: TRBJ2-5
clone size: few
V gene: TRBV24-1
CDR3 DNA: TGTGCCACCAGTGATTGGGTGGGGATGCAGTACTTC
CDR3 protein: CATSDWVGMQYF

D gene: -
J gene: TRBJ2-3
clone size: -
V gene: TRBV24-1
CDR3 DNA: TGTGCCACCAAACAGGACAACCAGGGAACGCAGTATTTT
CDR3 protein: CATKQDNQGTQYF

D gene: TRBD1
J gene: TRBJ1-4
clone size: once
V gene: TRBV7-9
CDR3 DNA: TGTGCCAGCAGCCGAATGGGACAGGGATCTGAAAAACTGTTTTTT
CDR3 protein: CASSRMGQGSEKLFF

D gene: -
J gene: TRBJ2-3
clone size: -
V gene: TRBV6-2/TRBV6-3
CDR3 DNA: TGTGCCAGCAGCCGACAGTTAGAGGGCACAGATACGCAGTATTTT
CDR3 protein: CASSRQLEGTDTQYF

D gene: -
J gene: TRBJ2-2
clone size: -
V gene: TRBV18
CDR3 DNA: TGTGCCAGCTCACCCTCTTCGGAGAGGAACACCGGGGAGCTGTTTTTT
CDR3 protein: CASSPSSERNTGELFF

D gene: -
J gene: TRBJ1-5
clone size: -
V gene: TRBV6-2/TRBV6-3
CDR3 DNA: TGTGCCAGCAGTTACCTCAGCAATCAGCCCCAGCATTTT
CDR3 protein: CASSYLSNQPQHF

D gene: -
J gene: TRBJ2-5
clone size: -
V gene: TRBV6-1
CDR3 DNA: TGTGCCAGCACTGAGGGGAGAGACCAAGAGACCCAGTACTTC
CDR3 protein: CASTEGRDQETQYF

D gene: -
J gene: TRBJ2-1
clone size: few
V gene: TRBV5-1
CDR3 DNA: TGCGCCAGCAGCTTGGGGCACAACGGACCCAATGAGCAGTTCTTC
CDR3 protein: CASSLGHNGPNEQFF

D gene: TRBD1
J gene: TRBJ2-1
clone size: many
V gene: TRBV10-3
CDR3 DNA: TGTGCCACCACAGGGGGTATGGGCTACAATGAGCAGTTCTTC
CDR3 protein: CATTGGMGYNEQFF

D gene: TRBD2
J gene: TRBJ2-3
clone size: few
V gene: TRBV29-1
CDR3 DNA: TGCAGCGCGCCCGGGGGGTCGAACACAGATACGCAGTATTTT
CDR3 protein: CSAPGGSNTDTQYF

D gene: -
J gene: TRBJ2-5
clone size: few
V gene: TRBV7-2
CDR3 DNA: TGTGCCAGCTTGAGGGGGGGATCGTACCAAGAGACCCAGTACTTC
CDR3 protein: CASLRGGSYQETQYF

D gene: TRBD2
J gene: TRBJ2-5
clone size: -
V gene: TRBV7-2
CDR3 DNA: TGTGCCAGCAGCTTACCCTCAGGACTAGGTCAAGAGACCCAGTACTTC
CDR3 protein: CASSLPSGLGQETQYF

D gene: -
J gene: TRBJ1-6
clone size: -
V gene: TRBV25-1
CDR3 DNA: TGTGCCAGCAGTGAAACTGTCAGGGAAGGCTCCTATAATTCACCCCTCCACTTT
CDR3 protein: CASSETVREGSYNSPLHF

D gene: -
J gene: TRBJ1-4
clone size: few
V gene: TRBV28
CDR3 DNA: TGTGCCAGCAGACGACAGTCCCTTGAAAAACTGTTTTTT
CDR3 protein: CASRRQSLEKLFF

D gene: TRBD1
J gene: TRBJ2-7
clone size: -
V gene: TRBV4-3
CDR3 DNA: TGCGCCAGCAGCCAAGATCCGTCGGCAGGGGGCTCCGAGCAGTACTTC
CDR3 protein: CASSQDPSAGGSEQYF

D gene: TRBD1
J gene: TRBJ1-2
clone size: -
V gene: TRBV29-1
CDR3 DNA: TGCAGCGCAGGACAGGGCGCTAACTATGGCTACACCTTC
CDR3 protein: CSAGQGANYGYTF

D gene: TRBD1
J gene: TRBJ2-5
clone size: -
V gene: TRBV29-1
CDR3 DNA: TGCAGCGTGGCTACAGGGGGGAAAGAGCAGTACTTC
CDR3 protein: CSVATGGKEQYF

D gene: -
J gene: TRBJ2-3
clone size: few
V gene: TRBV6-6
CDR3 DNA: TGTGCCAGCAGGCCCGGCACAGATACGCAGTATTTT
CDR3 protein: CASRPGTDTQYF

D gene: TRBD1
J gene: TRBJ1-2
clone size: -
V gene: TRBV7-8
CDR3 DNA: TGTGCCAGCAGCAGGGGACAGGGGGCGATTCTTACTAACTATGGCTACACCTTC
CDR3 protein: CASSRGQGAILTNYGYTF